A selection of T cell receptor beta chains follows, all from one sample in a study of long-term antiretroviral therapy in people with HIV. This table comes from immunoSEQ multiplex PCR, and its TCRdb copy is limited to in-frame clones, with some not included. This sample yields roughly 25,000 clones, of which 85% are seen a single time; under 9.5% belongs to the top ten. The material was unsorted PBMCs, obtained 2.3 years after starting antiretroviral therapy. The receptors here all came from a middle-aged man with HIV. Both conserved end residues are part of each CDR3. The order of the fields is D gene, V gene, J gene, clone size, CDR3 DNA, CDR3 protein. D genes are given only for firm matches. Where a row states a size, it is once, few, many or the class of an expanded clone; other rows omit it.

TRBD1	TRBV7-9	TRBJ2-7	-	TGTGCCAGCAGCTCGAACCGGGACAGCCTCTACGAGCAGTACTTC	CASSSNRDSLYEQYF
TRBD1	TRBV27	TRBJ1-5	-	TGTGCCAGCAGTCCTTTCAGACAGGGTATTGAGCCCCAGCATTTT	CASSPFRQGIEPQHF
TRBD2	TRBV6-6	TRBJ2-7	-	TGTGCCAGCAGTTTCCCGCGGGAGGGGCAGTCCTACGAGCAGTACTTC	CASSFPREGQSYEQYF
-	TRBV2	TRBJ2-7	few	TGTGCCAGCTACAGCGCCTACGAGCAGTACTTC	CASYSAYEQYF
-	TRBV27	TRBJ1-5	once	TGTGCCAGCAGTTTAGGCAAGAATCAGCCCCAGCATTTT	CASSLGKNQPQHF
TRBD1	TRBV19	TRBJ2-3	once	TGTGCCAGTAGTCTGACAGGGTATCGGACAGATACGCAGTATTTT	CASSLTGYRTDTQYF
TRBD1	TRBV18	TRBJ1-2	-	TGTGCCAGCTCACCACGGGACAGAGCCTATGGCTACACCTTC	CASSPRDRAYGYTF
-	TRBV5-3	TRBJ2-5	-	TGTGCCAGAAGCTTGAATGGGGGCGGAGAGACCCAGTACTTC	CARSLNGGGETQYF
TRBD1	TRBV5-1	TRBJ2-5	once	TGCGCCAGCAGCCCCGTAGGCCTGACAGGGCAGGGGATCCAGTACTTC	CASSPVGLTGQGIQYF
-	TRBV10-3	TRBJ2-1	-	TGTGCCATCAGTGACCCGTCCGTAGCCCTTGGACAGCCGCCCCCAAATTACAATGAGCAGTTCTTC	CAISDPSVALGQPPPNYNEQFF
-	TRBV11-3	TRBJ2-5	-	TGTGCCAGCAGCTTAGGACGCTGGGGGGTTACACAAGAGACCCAGTACTTC	CASSLGRWGVTQETQYF
-	TRBV20-1	TRBJ2-5	few	TGCAGTGCTAGAGATTCGGGGACCCAGTACTTC	CSARDSGTQYF
-	TRBV5-6	TRBJ2-3	-	TGTGCCAGCAGCTTGGTCGGAACTAGCACAGATACGCAGTATTTT	CASSLVGTSTDTQYF
TRBD2	TRBV11-2	TRBJ2-1	-	TGTGCCAGCAGTTCTATCACTAGCGGTTCCTACAATGAGCAGTTCTTC	CASSSITSGSYNEQFF
-	TRBV9	TRBJ1-2	-	TGTGCCAGCAGCAAAGGATCCACCTCTAACTATGGCTACACCTTC	CASSKGSTSNYGYTF
-	TRBV5-6	TRBJ1-5	-	TGTGCCAGCAGCTTCGGAGGGGGATATCAGCCCCAGCATTTT	CASSFGGGYQPQHF
TRBD2	TRBV27	TRBJ2-2	-	TGTGCCAGCAACCTTCTTGGGGGGAGGGACACCGGGGAGCTGTTTTTT	CASNLLGGRDTGELFF
-	TRBV4-1	TRBJ2-4	once	TGCGCCAGCAGCCAAGAATACTGGCAGCCGGAAGACATTCAGTACTTC	CASSQEYWQPEDIQYF
-	TRBV6-5	TRBJ2-7	-	TGTGCCAGCAGTTACGGACTTTATTACTACGAGCAGTACTTC	CASSYGLYYYEQYF
TRBD1	TRBV5-6	TRBJ1-2	-	TGTGCCAGCAGCCCCGGGACAGGGAAAGGCTACACCTTC	CASSPGTGKGYTF
-	TRBV13	TRBJ2-2	-	TGTGCCAGCAGCGTTACAGGGATCCGGGAGCTGTTTTTT	CASSVTGIRELFF
-	TRBV30	TRBJ2-5	-	TGTGCCTGGAGTCGTAGCGGCCAAGAGACCCAGTACTTC	CAWSRSGQETQYF
TRBD2	TRBV6-5	TRBJ2-7	-	TGTGCCAGCAGTTACTCGCTTCGTGGGAGGGCAGACGAGCAGTACTTC	CASSYSLRGRADEQYF
-	TRBV13	TRBJ1-1	-	TGTGCCAGCAGCTTGCGGTTGAACACTGAAGCTTTCTTT	CASSLRLNTEAFF
TRBD1	TRBV30	TRBJ2-2	few	TGTGCCTGGAGTGTACAGGGGGCGCTGGGGTCCGGGGAGCTGTTTTTT	CAWSVQGALGSGELFF
-	TRBV7-2	TRBJ2-1	-	TGTGCCAGCAGCTTAGATCCGGACTCCTCCAATGAGCAGTTCTTC	CASSLDPDSSNEQFF
-	TRBV18	TRBJ1-6	once	TGTGCCAGCTCACCAAGTTACAGGGATTTGAATTCACCCCTCCACTTT	CASSPSYRDLNSPLHF
-	TRBV6-5	TRBJ1-6	-	TGTGCCAGCAGTTACCAGACCGGACGGGGGGATTCACCCCTCCACTTT	CASSYQTGRGDSPLHF
-	TRBV19	TRBJ1-1	-	TGTGCCAGTAGTATAGCCTCTGGGGGGCCCACTGAAGCTTTCTTT	CASSIASGGPTEAFF
-	TRBV5-4	TRBJ2-7	-	TGTGCCAGCAGCGCCGGGACGCCTCTGCCCGCCAGCTCCTACGAGCAGTACTTC	CASSAGTPLPASSYEQYF
-	TRBV6-1	TRBJ1-2	-	TGTGCCAGCAGTGGTGGGTTGGGGGTCCATTATGGCTACACCTTC	CASSGGLGVHYGYTF
TRBD1	TRBV6-1	TRBJ1-3	-	TGTGCCAGCAGTGAATTAGGGACAGGGGGCGGAATTGGAAACACCATATATTTT	CASSELGTGGGIGNTIYF
TRBD1	TRBV30	TRBJ2-1	-	TGTGCCTGTGGACAGGGGATTTCGTGCAATGAGCAGTTCTTC	CACGQGISCNEQFF
TRBD2	TRBV11-2	TRBJ2-1	-	TGTGCCAGCAGCCAGGGGACTAGCGGGAGGGTTTACAATGAGCAGTTCTTC	CASSQGTSGRVYNEQFF
-	TRBV7-9	TRBJ1-1	-	TGTGCCAGCAGCCCCGGACAGACCCATAGCCCTGAAGCTTTCTTT	CASSPGQTHSPEAFF
-	TRBV30	TRBJ1-1	-	TGTGCCTGGAGGATGACCGGTGGCACTGAAGCTTTCTTT	CAWRMTGGTEAFF
TRBD1	TRBV11-2	TRBJ1-2	-	TGTGCCAGCAGCTTAGATTTCGGTGAGGGGGCGGACTATGGCTACACCTTC	CASSLDFGEGADYGYTF
-	TRBV6-5	TRBJ2-7	-	TGTGCCAGCAGTTACTCTCCCCGAGAGTCGGGAGAGCAGTACTTC	CASSYSPRESGEQYF